This section outlines one TCR beta chain sequence together with its context. Germline loops: CDR1 MNHNS, CDR2 SASEGT. Trimming removed 3 bases from V and 7 bases from J, with 6 bases in between. This CDR3 region has 11 residues. Sequencing used immunoSEQ multiplex PCR; TCRdb keeps in-frame clones, though not all of them. The table shows over 40,000 clones, with 83% occurring only once. This record belongs to a study of blood T cell repertoires in COVID-19. This receptor was identified in a man aged 35 to 55 with acute or convalescent COVID-19. The sequenced sample consisted of peripheral blood. The genes are TRBV6-1 and TRBJ1-2; no reliable D call. The CDR3 protein is CASSERGGYTF. The DNA of the CDR3 is TGTGCCAGCAGTGAGCGGGGTGGCTACACCTTC.